This TCR beta chain was captured in a study of T cells after yellow fever vaccination. Study at large: Fractions of low cell number were prepared using SMART-Seq v4 Ultra Low Input.

Study-wide results and limits: Contaminating bulk clonotypes could be abundant in FACS-sorted repertoires.

This CDR3 spans 16 amino acids. From germline, CDR1 is MNHEY and CDR2 SVGAGI. Deletions cut 5 bases from V and 2 bases from J, with 16 bases between. TCRdb recomputed calls from the 5' RACE reads with MiXCR, one row per CDR3 protein. Of hundreds of thousands of distinct CDR3 sequences listed, roughly 13% are singletons. This clonotype has only a few counts. Its antigen remains unidentified. Sequencing was performed on PBMCs, taken on the day of the yellow fever booster vaccination. The sequence was obtained from a man in his thirties or forties who received the YFV17D yellow fever vaccine. J is TRBJ1-5 and V is TRBV6-5; weak D call: TRBD1 (6 bases). The CDR3 DNA is TGTGCCAGCAGTGACACGAGGGGGTCGGGCAATCAGCCCCAGCATTTT. It is translated as CASSDTRGSGNQPQHF.